Shown below are 9 T cell receptor beta chains from a single sample sequenced in a study of cytomegalovirus exposure and HLA in healthy donors. PCR was performed using 60 Vbeta and 13 Jbeta primers. Data came from immunoSEQ multiplex PCR; TCRdb stores just in-frame clones and leaves some out. The data hold about 170,000 clones, with roughly 81% observed a single time. Sequenced sample: PBMCs. These receptors were collected from a girl aged 10 to 17 in good health and CMV-seropositive.

The chain joins TRBV5-1 to TRBJ2-7, with a weak D call TRBD1 (5 bases). Germline lookup yields CDR1 SGHRS and CDR2 YFSETQ. The length of the CDR3 is 14 residues. V lost 4 bases, J lost 5 bases, and 16 bases lay in between. The CDR3 coding sequence is TGCGCCAGCAGCCCGGTCAGGGAAGGCGACGAGCAGTACTTC. Translated: CASSPVREGDEQYF.

Note on this clone: This CDR3 is also generated by other DNA sequences in the sample. V is TRBV7-3 and J is TRBJ1-1; D is undetermined. The CDR3 covers 14 residues. The V gene lost 2 bases and the J gene lost 1 base, with 8 bases spanning the gap. Germline CDR1 and CDR2: SGHTA and FQGTGA. The CDR3 sequence: CASSLSPGNTEAFF. CDR3 nucleotide sequence: TGTGCCAGCAGCTTATCGCCGGGGAACACTGAAGCTTTCTTT.

This chain uses TRBV25-1 with TRBJ2-7; TRBD1 agrees at 7 bases. Unmatched junction bases numbered 4, after V lost 3 bases and J lost 2 bases. The germline V gene has CDR1 MGHDK and CDR2 SYGVNS. CDR3 length: 14 residues. DNA of the CDR3: TGTGCCAGCAGTGATTCACAGGGGCCCTACGAGCAGTACTTC. It is translated as CASSDSQGPYEQYF.

V gene TRBV7-9 combines with J gene TRBJ1-1; TRBD1 might be the D (6 bases). Germline V gives CDR1 SEHNR, CDR2 FQNEAQ (reference sequence). CDR3 length: 16 amino acids. V shed 8 bases and J shed 3 bases, with 22 bases lying between them. The CDR3 sequence is CASLPRGRGADTEAFF. DNA of the CDR3: TGTGCCAGCTTGCCTAGGGGGAGGGGGGCGGACACTGAAGCTTTCTTT. The whole variable domain, filled in from reference TRBV7-9 and TRBJ1-1, reads DTGVSQNPRHKITKRGQNVTFRCDPISEHNRLYWYRQTLGQGPEFLTYFQNEAQLEKSRLLSDRFSAERPKGSFSTLEIQRTEQGDSAMYLCASLPRGRGADTEAFFGQGTRLTVV.

The V call is TRBV6-5, the J call TRBJ1-2, with TRBD1 identical over 8 bases. This CDR3 has 13 residues. The germline V gene has CDR1 MNHEY and CDR2 SVGAGI. With V trimmed by 10 bases and J by 3 bases, 7 bases remained unmatched. CDR3 coding DNA: TGTGCCATCAGGACAGGGTGGCACTATGGCTACACCTTC. Translation: CAIRTGWHYGYTF.

V is TRBV7-9 and J is TRBJ1-1; TRBD1 matches 7 bases. The CDR3 loop spans 15 amino acids. After removal of 5 bases from V and 2 bases from J, the junction contained 8 bases not matched to a gene. Germline CDR1 SEHNR, CDR2 FQNEAQ (reference sequence). The CDR3 here is CASSDTGTDNTEAFF. CDR3 nucleotide sequence: TGTGCCAGCAGCGACACCGGGACAGATAACACTGAAGCTTTCTTT.

This clone was counted once. The rearrangement links TRBV10-2 to TRBJ2-5, with 8 bases identical to TRBD1. TRBJ2-7 explains the end of the DNA better; the J call may be wrong. Per germline, CDR1 WSHSY and CDR2 SAAADI. The CDR3 contains 18 residues. DNA for the CDR3: TGCGCCAGCAGTAACTCCTCTCGGACAGGGACGGGGTCCTACGAGCAGTACTTC. As protein: CASSNSSRTGTGSYEQYF.

The rearrangement joins TRBV19 to TRBJ1-5; D is ambiguous. The CDR3 is made up of 19 amino acids. CDR1 LNHDA and CDR2 SQIVND come from the germline V gene (reference sequence). V lost 5 bases, J lost 5 bases, and 28 bases lay in between. In nucleotides, the CDR3 is TGTGCCAGTAGTTTTACTTGGGTTAGCAAACTCCCACGGGATCAGCCCCAGCATTTT. Translation gives CASSFTWVSKLPRDQPQHF.

The rearrangement joins TRBV12-5 to TRBJ2-6, with TRBD1 matching over 7 bases. Germline V gene data show CDR1 as LGHNT and CDR2 as FRNRAP. V was clipped by 4 bases and J by 14 bases; unmatched bases: 2. The CDR3 has 11 residues. The CDR3 nucleotides read TGTGCTAGTGGTTGGGACAGCTTCCTGACTTTC. Protein sequence: CASGWDSFLTF. Variable domain in full (rest from reference TRBV12-5 and TRBJ2-6): DARVTQTPRHKVTEMGQEVTMRCQPILGHNTVFWYRQTMMQGLELLAYFRNRAPLDDSGMPKDRFSAEMPDATLATLKIQPSEPRDSAVYFCASGWDSFLTFGAGSRLTVL.